Reported below is one T cell receptor (beta chain). The data were obtained in a study of blood T cell repertoires in COVID-19. Profiling relied on immunoSEQ multiplex PCR, and the TCRdb table lists in-frame clones only, not all of them. Altogether 95,000 to 100,000 clones are present, approximately 80% being singletons, with the ten largest covering about 10%. In germline, CDR1 is LGHNA, CDR2 YNFKEQ. The CDR3 is made up of 16 amino acids. V trimming: 0 bases; J trimming: 5 bases; junction bases outside the gene matches: 7. The sequence derives from a man in his sixties or seventies with acute or convalescent COVID-19. The rearrangement links TRBV4-2 to TRBJ1-5; the match to TRBD1 covers 7 bases. Input material: peripheral blood. The CDR3 DNA follows: TGTGCCAGCAGCCAAGATCTCAGGGGGTATGATCAGCCCCAGCATTTT. Translated, it gives CASSQDLRGYDQPQHF.